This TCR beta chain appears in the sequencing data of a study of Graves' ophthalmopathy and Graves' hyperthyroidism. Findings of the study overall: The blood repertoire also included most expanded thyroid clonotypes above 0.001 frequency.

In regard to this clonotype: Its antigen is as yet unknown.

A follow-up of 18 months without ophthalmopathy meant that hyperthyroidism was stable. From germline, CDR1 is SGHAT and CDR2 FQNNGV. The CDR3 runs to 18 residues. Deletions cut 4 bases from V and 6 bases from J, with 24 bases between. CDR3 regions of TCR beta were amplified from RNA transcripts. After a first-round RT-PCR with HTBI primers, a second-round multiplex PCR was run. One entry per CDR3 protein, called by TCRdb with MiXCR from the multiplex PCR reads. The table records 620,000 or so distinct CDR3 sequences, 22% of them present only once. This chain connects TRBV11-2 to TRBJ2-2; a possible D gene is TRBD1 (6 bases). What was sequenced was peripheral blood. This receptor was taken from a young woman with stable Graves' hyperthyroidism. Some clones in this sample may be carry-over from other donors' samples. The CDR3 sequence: CASSSLTRLGTRAGELFF. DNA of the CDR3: TGTGCCAGCAGCTCGCTAACCAGACTCGGGACAAGGGCCGGGGAGCTGTTTTTT.